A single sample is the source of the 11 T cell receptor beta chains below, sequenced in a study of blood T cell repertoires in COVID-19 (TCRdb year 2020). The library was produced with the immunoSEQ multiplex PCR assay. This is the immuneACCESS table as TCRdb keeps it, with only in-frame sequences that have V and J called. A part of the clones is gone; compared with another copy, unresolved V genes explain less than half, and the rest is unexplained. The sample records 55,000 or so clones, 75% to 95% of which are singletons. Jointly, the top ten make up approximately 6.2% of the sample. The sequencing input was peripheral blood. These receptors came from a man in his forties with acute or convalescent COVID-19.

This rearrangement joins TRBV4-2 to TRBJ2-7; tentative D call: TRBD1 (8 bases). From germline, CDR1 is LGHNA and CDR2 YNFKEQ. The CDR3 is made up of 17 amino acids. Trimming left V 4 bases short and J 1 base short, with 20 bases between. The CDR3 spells CASSRVSTGGESYEQYF. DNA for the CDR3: TGTGCCAGCAGCCGAGTTTCAACAGGGGGGGAGTCCTACGAGCAGTACTTC.

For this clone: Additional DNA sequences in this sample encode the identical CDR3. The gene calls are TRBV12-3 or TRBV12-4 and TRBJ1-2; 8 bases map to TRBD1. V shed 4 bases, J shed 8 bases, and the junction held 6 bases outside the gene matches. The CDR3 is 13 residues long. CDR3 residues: CASSSGQGGGYTF. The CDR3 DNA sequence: TGTGCCAGCAGTTCCGGACAGGGTGGCGGCTACACCTTC.

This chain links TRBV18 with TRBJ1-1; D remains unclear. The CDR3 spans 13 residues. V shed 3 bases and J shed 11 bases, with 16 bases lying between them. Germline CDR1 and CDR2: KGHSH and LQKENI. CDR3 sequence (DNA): TGTGCCAGCTCACCGACCCCGACTGCGGGGGCTTTCTTT. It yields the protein CASSPTPTAGAFF.

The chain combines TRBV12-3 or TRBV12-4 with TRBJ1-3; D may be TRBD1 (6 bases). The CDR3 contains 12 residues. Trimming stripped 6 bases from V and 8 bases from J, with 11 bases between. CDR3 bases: TGTGCCAGCAGCGACAGGTTGGACACCATATATTTT. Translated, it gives CASSDRLDTIYF.

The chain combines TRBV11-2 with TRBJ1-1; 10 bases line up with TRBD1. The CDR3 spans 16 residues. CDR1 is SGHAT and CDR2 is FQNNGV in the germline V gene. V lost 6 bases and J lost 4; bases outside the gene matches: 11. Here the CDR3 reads CASSSEGTGDITEAFF. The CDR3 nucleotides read TGTGCCAGCAGTTCAGAAGGGACAGGGGATATCACTGAAGCTTTCTTT.

CDR3 sequence: CASRLLDRFEAFF. The CDR3 DNA sequence: TGTGCCAGCAGACTACTAGACAGGTTTGAAGCTTTCTTT. The rearrangement joins TRBV6-5 to TRBJ1-1; a weak D match, TRBD1 (6 bases). Trimming took off 6 bases at V and 7 bases at J, with 15 bases between the two ends. CDR3 length: 13 amino acids. Germline-derived CDR1 and CDR2 are MNHEY and SVGAGI.

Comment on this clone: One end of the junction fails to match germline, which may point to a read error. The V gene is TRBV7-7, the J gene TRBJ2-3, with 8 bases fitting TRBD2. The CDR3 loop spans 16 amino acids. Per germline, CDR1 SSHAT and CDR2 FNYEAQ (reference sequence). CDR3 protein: CASSLDASGLTDTQYF. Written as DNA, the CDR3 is TGTGCTAGCAGCTTAGATGCTAGCGGGCTCACAGATACGCAGTATTTT. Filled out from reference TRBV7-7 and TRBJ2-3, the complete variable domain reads GAGVSQSPRYKVTKRGQDVTLRCDPISSHATLYWYQQALGQGPEFLTYFNYEAQPDKSGLPSDRFSAERPEGSISTLTIQRTEQRDSAMYRCASSLDASGLTDTQYFGPGTRLTVL.

CDR3 nucleotide sequence: TGTGCCAGCAGCTCAGGGACTAGCGGGAAGAGGAGCTCCTACAATGAGCAGTTCTTC. The encoded protein is CASSSGTSGKRSSYNEQFF. The rearrangement links TRBV13 to TRBJ2-1; 13 positions agree with TRBD2. The V gene's germline CDR1 is PRHDT and CDR2 FYEKMQ (reference sequence). The CDR3 spans 19 residues. V shed 4 bases, J shed 0 bases, and the junction held 9 bases outside the gene matches.

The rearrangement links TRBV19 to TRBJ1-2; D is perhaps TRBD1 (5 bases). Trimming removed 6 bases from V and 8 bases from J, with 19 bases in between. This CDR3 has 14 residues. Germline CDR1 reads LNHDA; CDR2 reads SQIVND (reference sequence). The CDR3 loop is CASRHRDRAGGYTF. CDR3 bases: TGTGCCAGTAGGCATCGCGACAGAGCAGGAGGCTACACCTTC.

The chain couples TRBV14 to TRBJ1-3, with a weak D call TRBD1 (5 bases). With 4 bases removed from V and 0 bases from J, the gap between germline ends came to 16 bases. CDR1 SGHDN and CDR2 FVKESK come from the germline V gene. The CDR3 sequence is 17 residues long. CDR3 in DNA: TGTGCCAGCAGCCGGGAGGGGCACACCCTCTCTGGAAACACCATATATTTT. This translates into CASSREGHTLSGNTIYF.

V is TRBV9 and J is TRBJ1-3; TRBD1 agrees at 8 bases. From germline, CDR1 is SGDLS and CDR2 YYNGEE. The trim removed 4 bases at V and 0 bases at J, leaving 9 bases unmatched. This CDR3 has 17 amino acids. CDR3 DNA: TGTGCCAGCAGCACCACGAGGACAGGGCGCTCTGGAAACACCATATATTTT. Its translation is CASSTTRTGRSGNTIYF.